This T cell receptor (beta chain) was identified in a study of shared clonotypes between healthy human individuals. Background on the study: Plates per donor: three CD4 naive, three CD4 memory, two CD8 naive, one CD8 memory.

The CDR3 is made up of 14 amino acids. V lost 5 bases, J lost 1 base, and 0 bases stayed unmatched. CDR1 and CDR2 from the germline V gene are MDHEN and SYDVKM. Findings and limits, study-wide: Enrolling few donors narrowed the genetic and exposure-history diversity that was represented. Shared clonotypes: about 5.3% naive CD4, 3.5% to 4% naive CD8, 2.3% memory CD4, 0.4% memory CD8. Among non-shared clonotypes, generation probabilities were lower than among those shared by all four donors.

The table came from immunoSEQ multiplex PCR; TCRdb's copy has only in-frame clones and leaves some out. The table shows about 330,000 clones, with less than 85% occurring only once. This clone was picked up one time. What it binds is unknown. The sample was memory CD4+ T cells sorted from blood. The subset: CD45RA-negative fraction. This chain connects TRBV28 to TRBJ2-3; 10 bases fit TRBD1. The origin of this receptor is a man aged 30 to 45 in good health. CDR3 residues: CASSGTGGTDTQYF. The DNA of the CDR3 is TGTGCCAGCAGTGGGACAGGGGGCACAGATACGCAGTATTTT. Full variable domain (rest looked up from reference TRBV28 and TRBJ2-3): DVKVTQSSRYLVKRTGEKVFLECVQDMDHENMFWYRQDPGLGLRLIYFSYDVKMKEKGDIPEGYSVSREKKERFSLILESASTNQTSMYLCASSGTGGTDTQYFGPGTRLTVL.